The present TCR beta chain was sequenced within a study of tumor-infiltrating lymphocytes in primary liver carcinoma. Whole-study context: The tumors, T1-T3 N0M0 lesions, were roughly 4.2 to 11 cm across.

Co-extracting RNA and DNA was done with roughly 17-34 mg of unsorted bulk tissue as input. Comment on this clonotype: An end of the junction does not agree with germline; a read error may underlie this.

cDNA specific to TCR beta was made from 450 to 650 ng of total RNA, with a constant-region primer employed for priming. Libraries of TCR beta came from three nested multiplex PCR rounds with slightly modified ARM-PCR. It was with TRBV1-TRBV30 forward primers and a C-beta reverse primer that the first two PCR rounds were run, at around 9 cycles each. Each CDR3 protein gets one entry after TCRdb re-called the multiplex PCR reads with MiXCR. Here the sample spans 35,000 to 45,000 distinct CDR3 sequences, 75% being singletons. Germline V gene lookup returns CDR1 SQVTM and CDR2 ANQGSEA. The CDR3 is 12 amino acids.

This rearrangement joins TRBV29-1 to TRBJ2-1; D uncertain. This receptor was taken from a woman in her twenties or thirties with primary liver carcinoma and hepatitis B virus infection. The sequencing sample was made of tumor-adjacent normal liver tissue. The CDR3 region has the DNA TGCAATTCTAGGAGAGGATCCAATAAGCAGTTCTTC. Its translation: CNSRRGSNKQFF.